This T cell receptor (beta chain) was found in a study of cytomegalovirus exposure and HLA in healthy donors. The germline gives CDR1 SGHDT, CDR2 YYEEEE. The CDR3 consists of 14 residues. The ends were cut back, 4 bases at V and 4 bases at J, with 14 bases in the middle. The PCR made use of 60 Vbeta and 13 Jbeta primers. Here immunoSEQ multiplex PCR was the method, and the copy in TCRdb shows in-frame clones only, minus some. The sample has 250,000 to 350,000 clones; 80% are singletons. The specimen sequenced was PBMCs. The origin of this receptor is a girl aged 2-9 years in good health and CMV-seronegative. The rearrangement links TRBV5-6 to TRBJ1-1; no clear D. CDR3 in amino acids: CASSRVGGSTEAFF. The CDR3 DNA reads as TGTGCCAGCAGCCGGGTTGGCGGTTCCACTGAAGCTTTCTTT.